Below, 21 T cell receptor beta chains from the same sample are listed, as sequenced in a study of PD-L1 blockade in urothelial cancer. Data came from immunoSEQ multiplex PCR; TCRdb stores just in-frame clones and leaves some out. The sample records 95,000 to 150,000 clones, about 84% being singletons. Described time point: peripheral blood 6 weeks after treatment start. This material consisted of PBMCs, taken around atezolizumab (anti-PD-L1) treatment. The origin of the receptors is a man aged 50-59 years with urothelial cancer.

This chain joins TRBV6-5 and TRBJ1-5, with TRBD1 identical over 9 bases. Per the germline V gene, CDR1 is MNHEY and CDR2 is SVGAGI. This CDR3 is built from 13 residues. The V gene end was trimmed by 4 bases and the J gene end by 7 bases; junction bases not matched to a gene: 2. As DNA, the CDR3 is TGTGCCAGCAGTTCGGGACAGGGCCAGCCCCAGCATTTT. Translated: CASSSGQGQPQHF.

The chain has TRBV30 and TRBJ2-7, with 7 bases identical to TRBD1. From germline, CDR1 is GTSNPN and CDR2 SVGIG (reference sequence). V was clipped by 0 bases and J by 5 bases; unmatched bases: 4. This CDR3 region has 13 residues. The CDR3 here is CAWSVQGSHEQYF. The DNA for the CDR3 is TGTGCCTGGAGTGTACAGGGGAGCCACGAGCAGTACTTC.

The CDR3 DNA sequence: TGTGCAGCAGCCCGGGGACAGACCTACGAGCAGTACTTC. Translation: CAAARGQTYEQYF. The V gene is TRBV6-1, the J gene TRBJ2-7; TRBD1 agrees at 7 bases. Germline V gene data show CDR1 as MNHNS and CDR2 as SASEGT. The CDR3 has 13 residues.

The CDR3 is CASSLAGSSGANVLTF. As DNA, the CDR3 is TGTGCCAGCAGCCTAGCAGGAAGCTCTGGGGCCAACGTCCTGACTTTC. The J gene is TRBJ2-6, the V gene TRBV28, with D tentatively TRBD2 (5 bases). Germline CDR1 MDHEN, CDR2 SYDVKM. V was clipped by 6 bases and J by 0 bases, with 12 bases between them. The CDR3 sequence is 16 residues long. Together with reference TRBV28 and TRBJ2-6, the CDR3 gives the full variable domain: DVKVTQSSRYLVKRTGEKVFLECVQDMDHENMFWYRQDPGLGLRLIYFSYDVKMKEKGDIPEGYSVSREKKERFSLILESASTNQTSMYLCASSLAGSSGANVLTFGAGSRLTVL.

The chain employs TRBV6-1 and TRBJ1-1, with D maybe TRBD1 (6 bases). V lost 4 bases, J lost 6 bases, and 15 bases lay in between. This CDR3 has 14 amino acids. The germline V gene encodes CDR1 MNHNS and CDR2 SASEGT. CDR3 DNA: TGTGCCAGCAGTGTCCACACAGGGCCTCCTGAAGCTTTCTTT. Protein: CASSVHTGPPEAFF.

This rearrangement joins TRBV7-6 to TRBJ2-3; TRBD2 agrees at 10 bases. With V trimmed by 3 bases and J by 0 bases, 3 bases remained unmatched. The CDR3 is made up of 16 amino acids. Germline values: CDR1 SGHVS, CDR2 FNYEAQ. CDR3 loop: CASSLTTSGSTDTQYF. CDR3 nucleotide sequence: TGTGCCAGCAGCTTGACGACTAGCGGGAGCACAGATACGCAGTATTTT.

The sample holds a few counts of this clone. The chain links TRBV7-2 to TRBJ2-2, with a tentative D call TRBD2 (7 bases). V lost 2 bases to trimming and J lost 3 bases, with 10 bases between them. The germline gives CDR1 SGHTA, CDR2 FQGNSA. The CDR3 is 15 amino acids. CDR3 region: CASSLRGADTGELFF. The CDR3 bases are TGTGCCAGCAGCTTACGGGGGGCGGACACCGGGGAGCTGTTTTTT.

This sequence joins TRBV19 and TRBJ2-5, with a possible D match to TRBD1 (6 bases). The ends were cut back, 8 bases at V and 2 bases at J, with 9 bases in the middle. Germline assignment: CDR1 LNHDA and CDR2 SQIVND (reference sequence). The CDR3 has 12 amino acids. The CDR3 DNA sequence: TGTGCCAGTCAGGACAGACAAGAGACCCAGTACTTC. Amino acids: CASQDRQETQYF. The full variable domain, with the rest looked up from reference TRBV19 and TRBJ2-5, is DGGITQSPKYLFRKEGQNVTLSCEQNLNHDAMYWYRQDPGQGLRLIYYSQIVNDFQKGDIAEGYSVSREKKESFPLTVTSAQKNPTAFYLCASQDRQETQYFGPGTRLLVL.

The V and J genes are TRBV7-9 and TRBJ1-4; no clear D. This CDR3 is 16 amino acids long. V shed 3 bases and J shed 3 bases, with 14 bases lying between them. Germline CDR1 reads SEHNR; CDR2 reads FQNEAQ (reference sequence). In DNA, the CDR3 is TGTGCCAGCAGCTTCCGGAGCGATCCAGCTAATGAAAAACTGTTTTTT. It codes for CASSFRSDPANEKLFF.

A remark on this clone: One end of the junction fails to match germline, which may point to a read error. CDR3 residues: CASSPEGLVSHEQYF. CDR3 coding DNA: TGTGCCAGCTCACCCGAGGGACTAGTCTCCCACGAGCAGTACTTC. The chain couples TRBV18 to TRBJ2-7; 8 nucleotides line up with TRBD2. This CDR3 is 15 amino acids long. Germline CDR1 KGHSH, CDR2 LQKENI.

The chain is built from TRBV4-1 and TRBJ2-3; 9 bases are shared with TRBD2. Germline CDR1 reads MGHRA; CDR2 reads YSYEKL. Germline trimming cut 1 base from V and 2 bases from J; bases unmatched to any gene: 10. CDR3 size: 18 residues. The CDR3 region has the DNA TGCGCCAGCAGCCAAGCTGGGCTAGCGGGAAGCCACACAGATACGCAGTATTTT. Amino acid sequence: CASSQAGLAGSHTDTQYF.

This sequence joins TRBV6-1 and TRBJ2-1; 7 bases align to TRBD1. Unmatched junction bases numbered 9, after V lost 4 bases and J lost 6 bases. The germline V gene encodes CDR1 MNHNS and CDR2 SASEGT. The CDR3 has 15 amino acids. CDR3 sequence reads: CASSAGQFSLNEQFF. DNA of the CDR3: TGTGCCAGCAGTGCGGGACAGTTTTCGCTCAATGAGCAGTTCTTC.

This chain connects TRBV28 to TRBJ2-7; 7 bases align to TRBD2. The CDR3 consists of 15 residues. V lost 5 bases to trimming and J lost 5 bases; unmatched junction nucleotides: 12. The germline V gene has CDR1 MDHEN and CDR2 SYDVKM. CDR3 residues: CASSLPRGVSHEQYF. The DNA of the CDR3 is TGTGCCAGCAGTCTCCCTCGGGGGGTTTCCCACGAGCAGTACTTC.

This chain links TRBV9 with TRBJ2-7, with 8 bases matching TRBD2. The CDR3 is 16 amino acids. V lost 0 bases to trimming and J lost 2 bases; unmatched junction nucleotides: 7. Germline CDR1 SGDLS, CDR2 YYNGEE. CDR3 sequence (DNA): TGTGCCAGCAGCGTAGGTCCTAGCGGGTTCACCTACGAGCAGTACTTC. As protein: CASSVGPSGFTYEQYF.

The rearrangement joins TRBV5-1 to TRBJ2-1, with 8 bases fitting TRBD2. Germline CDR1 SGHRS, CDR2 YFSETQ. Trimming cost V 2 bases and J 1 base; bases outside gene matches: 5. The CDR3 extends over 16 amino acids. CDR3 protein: CASSLAGVYSYNEQFF. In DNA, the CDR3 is TGCGCCAGCAGCTTAGCGGGAGTTTATTCCTACAATGAGCAGTTCTTC.

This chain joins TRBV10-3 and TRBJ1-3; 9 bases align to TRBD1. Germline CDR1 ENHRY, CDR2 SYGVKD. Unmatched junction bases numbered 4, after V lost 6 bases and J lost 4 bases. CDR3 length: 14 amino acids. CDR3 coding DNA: TGTGCCATCAGGGGGGACAGGGCAGGAAACACCATATATTTT. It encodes CAIRGDRAGNTIYF.

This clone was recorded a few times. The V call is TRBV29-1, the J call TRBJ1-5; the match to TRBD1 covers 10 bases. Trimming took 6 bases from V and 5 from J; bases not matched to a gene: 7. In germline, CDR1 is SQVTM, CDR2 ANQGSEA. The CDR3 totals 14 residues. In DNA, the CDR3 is TGCAGCGTGTGTTCCGGGACAGGGGATCAGCCCCAGCATTTT. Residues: CSVCSGTGDQPQHF. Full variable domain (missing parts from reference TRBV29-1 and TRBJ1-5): SAVISQKPSRDICQRGTSLTIQCQVDSQVTMMFWYRQQPGQSLTLIATANQGSEATYESGFVIDKFPISRPNLTFSTLTVSNMSPEDSSIYLCSVCSGTGDQPQHFGDGTRLSIL.

The CDR3 DNA reads as TGTGCCAGCAGGAGATTAGCGGGAGGGGACGGGGAGCTGTTTTTT. It is translated as CASRRLAGGDGELFF. V gene TRBV2 combines with J gene TRBJ2-2; 11 bases are a match to TRBD2. V lost 6 bases to trimming and J lost 7 bases; unmatched junction nucleotides: 7. Germline CDR1 is SNHLY and CDR2 is FYNNEI. CDR3 length: 15 residues.

The CDR3 DNA is TGTGCCTGGAGGAGTGCGGTCCTCAATGAGCAGTTCTTC. Encoded protein: CAWRSAVLNEQFF. The chain recombines TRBV30 with TRBJ2-1; no clear D gene. The CDR3 extends over 13 amino acids. Trimming removed 3 bases from V and 6 bases from J, with 12 bases in between. Germline assignment: CDR1 GTSNPN and CDR2 SVGIG (reference sequence). Together with reference TRBV30 and TRBJ2-1, the CDR3 gives the full variable domain: SQTIHQWPATLVQPVGSPLSLECTVEGTSNPNLYWYRQAAGRGLQLLFYSVGIGQISSEVPQNLSASRPQDRQFILSSKKLLLSDSGFYLCAWRSAVLNEQFFGPGTRLTVL.

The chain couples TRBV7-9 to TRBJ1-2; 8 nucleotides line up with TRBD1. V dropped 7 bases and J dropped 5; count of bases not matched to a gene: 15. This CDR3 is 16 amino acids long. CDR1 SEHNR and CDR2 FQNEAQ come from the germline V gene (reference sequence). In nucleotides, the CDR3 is TGTGCCAGCACCGATACCGGACAGGGCCTGTGGTATGGCTACACCTTC. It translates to CASTDTGQGLWYGYTF.

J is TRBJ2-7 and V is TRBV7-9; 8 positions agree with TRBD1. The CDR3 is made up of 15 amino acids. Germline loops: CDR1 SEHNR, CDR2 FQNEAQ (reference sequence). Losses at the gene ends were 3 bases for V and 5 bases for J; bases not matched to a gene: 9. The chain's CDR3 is CASSLEGRGLDEQYF. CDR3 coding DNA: TGTGCCAGCAGCTTGGAGGGCAGGGGGCTCGACGAGCAGTACTTC.